This entry is about one TCR beta chain. The assay was immunoSEQ multiplex PCR, and TCRdb's table has in-frame clones only and misses some. The table lists more than 65,000 clones, about 81% of them singletons. The data are from a study of technical replicates of blood from a few donors. The CDR3 extends over 16 amino acids. Germline V CDR1 and CDR2: GTSNPN, SVGIG (reference sequence). The V end lost 1 base, the J end lost 10 bases, and 20 bases lay between the germline ends. The TCR originated in a human donor in good health. Some clones in this sample may be carry-over from other donors' samples. This rearrangement joins TRBV30 to TRBJ1-6; D uncertain. The sequenced sample consisted of PBMCs. The CDR3 DNA sequence: TGTGCCTGGAGTGGACCCCCCGGCCTGGAGAAATCACCCCTCCACTTT. Translated: CAWSGPPGLEKSPLHF. The full variable domain, its missing parts supplied by reference TRBV30 and TRBJ1-6, is SQTIHQWPATLVQPVGSPLSLECTVEGTSNPNLYWYRQAAGRGLQLLFYSVGIGQISSEVPQNLSASRPQDRQFILSSKKLLLSDSGFYLCAWSGPPGLEKSPLHFGNGTRLTVT.